The following is a TCR beta chain sequence with its context. Its target is unknown. Each donor's status was that of a healthy bone marrow donor. Researchers ran the PCR with 60 Vbeta and 13 Jbeta primers. Assay used: immunoSEQ multiplex PCR; TCRdb lists only in-frame clones, some missing. Of 150,000 to 170,000 clones detected, around 79% appear once; the ten largest clones hold 7.7%. The V gene end was trimmed by 4 bases and the J gene end by 4 bases; junction bases not matched to a gene: 17. The CDR3 consists of 20 residues. Germline V gene data show CDR1 as LNHDA and CDR2 as SQIVND (reference sequence). The data were taken from a study of cytomegalovirus exposure and HLA in healthy donors. Study results and caveats: Presence/absence analysis assumed near-uniform sequencing depth across donors. V- and J-gene trimming in TCR beta was tied to a missense DCLRE1C variant by an analysis performed later. An analysis that was carried out later associated 15,000 to 20,000 TCR beta sequences with HLA alleles at 0.05 false discovery rate.

The sample comprised PBMCs. The V call is TRBV19, the J call TRBJ2-2, with 11 bases lining up with TRBD1. The sequence came from a man aged 25-45 years in good health and CMV-seropositive. This CDR3 is CASSTHLDRGQMVGTGELFF. The CDR3 DNA reads as TGTGCCAGTAGTACTCACCTGGACAGGGGGCAAATGGTCGGCACCGGGGAGCTGTTTTTT.